A single sample gave rise to the 17 T cell receptor beta chains below, sequenced in a study of T cell changes during pregnancy in multiple sclerosis. Data came from immunoSEQ multiplex PCR; TCRdb stores just in-frame clones and leaves some out. The sample carries over 70,000 clones, 75% to 95% recorded once. The starting material was peripheral blood, obtained in the first trimester of pregnancy. The receptors here all came from a female donor in good health, enrolled as a control in a pregnancy study.

The V call is TRBV6-1, the J call TRBJ2-1; 8 nucleotides match TRBD1. Trimming at V came to 4 bases and at J to 5 bases, leaving 4 bases not matched to a gene. Germline-derived CDR1 and CDR2 are MNHNS and SASEGT. This CDR3 comprises 14 residues. CDR3 residues: CASSARQGNNEQFF. CDR3 nucleotide sequence: TGTGCCAGCAGTGCCCGACAGGGGAACAATGAGCAGTTCTTC.

The table lists this clone with a few counts. The J gene is TRBJ2-7, the V gene TRBV5-4; tentative D call: TRBD1 (6 bases). Germline V gives CDR1 SGHNT, CDR2 YYREEE (reference sequence). The CDR3 is 14 amino acids. The V end was cut by 3 bases, the J end by 2 bases, with 12 bases between. The CDR3 reads CASSSADRPYEQYF. The CDR3 DNA sequence: TGTGCCAGCAGCTCGGCGGACAGACCCTACGAGCAGTACTTC.

This rearrangement joins TRBV2 to TRBJ1-2; D unresolved. Germline values: CDR1 SNHLY, CDR2 FYNNEI. The CDR3 sequence is 11 residues long. V was cut by 7 bases and J by 7 bases, with 10 bases left in between. The CDR3 bases are TGTGCCAGCACCGAAGGGAGTGGCTACACCTTC. The encoded protein is CASTEGSGYTF.

The V gene is TRBV4-2, the J gene TRBJ1-3; D perhaps matches TRBD1 (6 bases). The CDR3 loop spans 18 amino acids. CDR1 and CDR2 (germline): LGHNA, YNFKEQ. The V end lost 2 bases, the J end lost 0 bases, and 17 bases lay between the germline ends. The CDR3 reads CASSQYTDRVFSGNTIYF. DNA for the CDR3: TGTGCCAGCAGCCAATACACGGACAGAGTTTTCTCTGGAAACACCATATATTTT.

The genes are TRBV11-2 and TRBJ2-7, with TRBD1 identical over 7 bases. Unmatched junction bases numbered 10, after V lost 3 bases and J lost 2 bases. The CDR3 loop spans 16 amino acids. Germline values: CDR1 SGHAT, CDR2 FQNNGV. CDR3 bases: TGTGCCAGCAGCTTGTCCTTGGGGACAGTGACCTACGAGCAGTACTTC. It translates to CASSLSLGTVTYEQYF.

This sequence joins TRBV9 and TRBJ2-3; D is perhaps TRBD2 (5 bases). CDR1 SGDLS and CDR2 YYNGEE come from the germline V gene. V lost 0 bases and J 4 bases, leaving 6 bases between the germline ends. This CDR3 has 13 residues. For the CDR3, the DNA is TGTGCCAGCAGCGTAGTCGGGGCAGATACGCAGTATTTT. Amino acid sequence: CASSVVGADTQYF.

The sample holds one count of this clone. This sequence joins TRBV4-2 and TRBJ2-2, with a weak D call TRBD1 (5 bases). Looked up from germline, CDR1 is LGHNA and CDR2 is YNFKEQ. V was trimmed by 1 base and J by 5 bases, leaving 14 bases between them. CDR3 length equals 16 residues. In nucleotides, the CDR3 is TGTGCCAGCAGCCAAGCGCAGGGTCAAGGGACCGGGGAGCTGTTTTTT. Protein sequence: CASSQAQGQGTGELFF.

The chain is built from TRBV4-1 and TRBJ2-5; D unclear. This CDR3 has 16 residues. Germline CDR1 and CDR2: MGHRA and YSYEKL. Between the trimmed V and J ends, which lost 3 bases and 1 base, there was a span of 15 bases. This chain's CDR3 is CASSQSLFFVQETQYF. CDR3 nucleotides: TGCGCCAGCAGCCAGTCCCTTTTTTTCGTCCAAGAGACCCAGTACTTC.

The chain recombines TRBV5-4 with TRBJ2-2; 7 bases agree with TRBD2. The CDR3 totals 14 residues. V lost 2 bases to trimming and J lost 3 bases; unmatched junction nucleotides: 1. Per germline, CDR1 SGHNT and CDR2 YYREEE (reference sequence). The CDR3 region is CASSLGRDTGELFF. The DNA for the CDR3 is TGTGCCAGCAGCTTAGGGAGGGACACCGGGGAGCTGTTTTTT.

The chain uses TRBV7-9 and TRBJ1-2, with TRBD1 as a possible D gene (6 bases). From germline, CDR1 is SEHNR and CDR2 FQNEAQ (reference sequence). This CDR3 contains 12 residues. V dropped 8 bases and J dropped 6 bases, with 13 bases sitting between them. The CDR3 here is CASSIQGNGYTF. CDR3 DNA sequence: TGTGCCAGCTCGATCCAGGGGAATGGCTACACCTTC.

This rearrangement joins TRBV5-5 to TRBJ1-1; D uncertain. The V gene's germline CDR1 is SGHKS and CDR2 YYEKEE (reference sequence). The germline V and J ends were trimmed by 3 bases and 4 bases, with 10 bases remaining between them. This CDR3 is 13 amino acids long. CDR3 coding DNA: TGTGCCAGCAGCTCAACGGTCCCCACTGAAGCTTTCTTT. Its translation is CASSSTVPTEAFF. The whole variable domain, filled in from reference TRBV5-5 and TRBJ1-1, reads DAGVTQSPTHLIKTRGQQVTLRCSPISGHKSVSWYQQVLGQGPQFIFQYYEKEERGRGNFPDRFSARQFPNYSSELNVNALLLGDSALYLCASSSTVPTEAFFGQGTRLTVV.

The chain joins TRBV11-3 to TRBJ2-7; D perhaps matches TRBD2 (6 bases). In germline, CDR1 is SGHNT, CDR2 YENEEA. V was cut by 4 bases and J by 3 bases, with 13 bases left in between. The CDR3 loop spans 14 amino acids. In DNA form, the CDR3 reads TGTGCCAGCAGCTCCCGGGAGACGAACTACGAGCAGTACTTC. Translation gives CASSSRETNYEQYF.

The chain links TRBV5-6 to TRBJ1-1; D unresolved. V was shortened by 1 base and J by 0 bases, with 10 bases between the two germline ends. The germline V gene encodes CDR1 SGHDT and CDR2 YYEEEE. CDR3 length: 15 residues. In DNA, the CDR3 is TGTGCCAGCAGCTTGATTAGGGAGGTGAACACTGAAGCTTTCTTT. Translating it yields CASSLIREVNTEAFF. Based on the CDR3 plus reference TRBV5-6 and TRBJ1-1, the full variable domain is DAGVTQSPTHLIKTRGQQVTLRCSPKSGHDTVSWYQQALGQGPQFIFQYYEEEERQRGNFPDRFSGHQFPNYSSELNVNALLLGDSALYLCASSLIREVNTEAFFGQGTRLTVV.

V and J are TRBV18 and TRBJ2-3, with D possibly TRBD1 on 5 matching bases. Germline assignment: CDR1 KGHSH and CDR2 LQKENI. CDR3 length: 16 residues. V shed 3 bases and J shed 0 bases, with 13 bases lying between them. CDR3 loop: CASSPWTFLSTDTQYF. As DNA, the CDR3 is TGTGCCAGCTCACCCTGGACATTCCTTAGCACAGATACGCAGTATTTT.

The chain carries TRBV15 and TRBJ2-2; 7 nucleotides align to TRBD1. Germline V gene sequence: CDR1 LNHNV, CDR2 YYDKDF (reference sequence). This CDR3 region has 14 residues. The trim removed 6 bases at V and 4 bases at J, leaving 5 bases unmatched. Here the CDR3 reads CATRGQQTTGELFF. The CDR3 coding sequence is TGTGCCACCAGGGGACAGCAAACCACCGGGGAGCTGTTTTTT.

The chain couples TRBV5-5 to TRBJ2-1; 8 bases align to TRBD1. Germline CDR1 is SGHKS and CDR2 is YYEKEE (reference sequence). The CDR3 runs 15 residues. The V gene end was trimmed by 5 bases and the J gene end by 3 bases; junction bases not matched to a gene: 7. The CDR3 loop reads CASRATGVYYNEQFF. The CDR3 DNA is TGTGCCAGCAGGGCGACAGGGGTCTACTACAATGAGCAGTTCTTC.

The rearrangement links TRBV6-5 to TRBJ2-7, with D hard to call. The CDR3 spans 15 residues. From germline, CDR1 is MNHEY and CDR2 SVGAGI. Trimming stripped 0 bases from V and 0 bases from J, with 9 bases between. CDR3 sequence: CASSYSTSASYEQYF. The CDR3 DNA sequence: TGTGCCAGCAGTTACTCGACATCTGCCTCCTACGAGCAGTACTTC.